These 28 T cell receptor beta chains were sequenced from one sample in a study of blood T cell repertoires in COVID-19. The protocol was immunoSEQ multiplex PCR, while the TCRdb copy is restricted to in-frame clones and leaves out a portion. The sample has more than 60,000 clones; almost 85% are singletons. Input material: peripheral blood. The receptor set was obtained from a man between 60 and 75 years old with acute or convalescent COVID-19.

V gene TRBV2 combines with J gene TRBJ2-2; 12 bases fit TRBD2. V shed 4 bases, J shed 4 bases, and the junction held 10 bases outside the gene matches. Germline V lookup: CDR1 SNHLY, CDR2 FYNNEI. This CDR3 region has 18 residues. The CDR3: CASSVRLAGGPSTGELFF. As DNA, the CDR3 is TGTGCCAGCAGTGTCAGGCTAGCGGGGGGGCCGAGCACCGGGGAGCTGTTTTTT.

The rearrangement joins TRBV18 to TRBJ2-2; no clear D. With 3 bases removed from V and 8 bases from J, the gap between germline ends came to 7 bases. The CDR3 spans 12 residues. Per germline, CDR1 KGHSH and CDR2 LQKENI. The CDR3 region has the DNA TGTGCCAGCTCACCCCCCCTAGGGGAGCTGTTTTTT. It specifies CASSPPLGELFF.

DNA for the CDR3: TGTGCCAGCAAATTACAGGGCACCTATAATTCACCCCTCCACTTT. It encodes CASKLQGTYNSPLHF. The rearrangement links TRBV27 to TRBJ1-6; the D gene is possibly TRBD1 (6 bases). CDR3 size: 15 residues. The V gene's germline CDR1 is MNHEY and CDR2 SMNVEV (reference sequence). Between the trimmed V and J ends, which lost 7 bases and 2 bases, there was a span of 12 bases.

The chain employs TRBV18 and TRBJ2-3, with D possibly matching TRBD2 (5 bases). With 3 bases removed from V and 5 bases from J, the gap between germline ends came to 15 bases. In germline, CDR1 is KGHSH, CDR2 LQKENI. The CDR3 consists of 15 residues. The CDR3 here is CASSPVLGIQDTQYF. CDR3 nucleotides: TGTGCCAGCTCACCGGTGCTCGGGATCCAAGATACGCAGTATTTT.

V usage is TRBV5-5 and J usage is TRBJ1-6; tentatively, D is TRBD1 (6 bases). The CDR3 extends over 15 amino acids. The germline V and J ends were trimmed by 0 bases and 4 bases, with 8 bases remaining between them. Germline-derived CDR1 and CDR2 are SGHKS and YYEKEE (reference sequence). The chain's CDR3 is CASSLEQGYNSPLHF. In nucleotides, the CDR3 is TGTGCCAGCAGCTTGGAACAGGGTTATAATTCACCCCTCCACTTT.

The rearrangement uses TRBV2 and TRBJ1-1; the match to TRBD1 covers 7 bases. The junction had 11 bases not matched to a gene; V was cut back by 6 bases and J by 7 bases. The CDR3 is made up of 14 amino acids. The germline gives CDR1 SNHLY, CDR2 FYNNEI. The CDR3 sequence: CASSNHGTALEAFF. The CDR3 nucleotides read TGTGCCAGCAGCAATCACGGGACAGCCCTTGAAGCTTTCTTT.

The chain couples TRBV23-1 to TRBJ2-2; TRBD2 aligns across 7 bases. TRBV23-1 is treated as an ORF (open reading frame) with a function not yet certain. This CDR3 comprises 18 residues. Trimming at V came to 2 bases and at J to 3 bases, leaving 12 bases not matched to a gene. The CDR3 nucleotides are TGCGCCAGCAGTCAAAATGCCGTGGGGGGAGGGGACACCGGGGAGCTGTTTTTT. Its protein product is CASSQNAVGGGDTGELFF.

This clone was seen a few times. This chain uses TRBV7-6 with TRBJ2-2, with a tentative D call TRBD2 (6 bases). The CDR3 consists of 17 residues. Per the germline V gene, CDR1 is SGHVS and CDR2 is FNYEAQ. The V end was cut by 5 bases, the J end by 4 bases, with 20 bases between. CDR3 amino acids: CASSERTGVATTGELFF. The DNA of the CDR3 is TGTGCCAGCAGCGAGAGGACGGGAGTCGCGACCACCGGGGAGCTGTTTTTT.

The V call is TRBV28, the J call TRBJ1-3, with 7 bases that match TRBD1. Germline lookup yields CDR1 MDHEN and CDR2 SYDVKM. After removal of 6 bases from V and 4 bases from J, the junction contained 6 bases not matched to a gene. This CDR3 region has 14 residues. This chain's CDR3 is CASSSGGQGNTIYF. The CDR3 DNA follows: TGTGCCAGCAGCTCAGGGGGACAAGGAAACACCATATATTTT.

The chain has TRBV5-1 and TRBJ1-5; the match to TRBD1 covers 7 bases. J gave up 7 bases and V 5 bases, and 6 bases lay outside the gene matches. Germline V gene lookup returns CDR1 SGHRS and CDR2 YFSETQ. This CDR3 has 13 residues. CDR3 sequence: CASSVQGEQPQHF. CDR3 in DNA: TGCGCCAGCAGTGTTCAGGGGGAACAGCCCCAGCATTTT.

The chain links TRBV10-1 to TRBJ2-3; the D gene is possibly TRBD2 (7 bases). The germline gives CDR1 WNHNN, CDR2 SYGVQD (reference sequence). This CDR3 is 15 amino acids long. V lost 6 bases and J 2 bases, leaving 15 bases between the germline ends. CDR3 in amino acids: CASSHGGRPTDTQYF. The CDR3 DNA sequence: TGCGCCAGCAGCCACGGGGGGCGGCCCACAGATACGCAGTATTTT.

The chain recombines TRBV20-1 with TRBJ2-3; 10 bases match TRBD1. Germline V gene sequence: CDR1 DFQATT, CDR2 SNEGSKA (reference sequence). This CDR3 comprises 15 residues. The ends lost 4 bases at V and 0 bases at J; junction bases unmatched: 4. CDR3 DNA: TGCAGTGCTATTGACAGGGGGCGCAGCACAGATACGCAGTATTTT. Its translation: CSAIDRGRSTDTQYF.

The table lists this clone with a count of one. The chain couples TRBV7-8 to TRBJ1-6; the match to TRBD1 covers 7 bases. The V gene end was trimmed by 4 bases and the J gene end by 12 bases; junction bases not matched to a gene: 3. Per the germline V gene, CDR1 is SGHVS and CDR2 is FQNEAQ. The CDR3 has 12 amino acids. The CDR3 spells CASSSAGGPLHF. The CDR3 DNA reads as TGTGCCAGCAGCTCCGCAGGGGGACCCCTCCACTTT.

The V and J genes are TRBV10-1 and TRBJ1-5; D gene unclear. Trimming left V 6 bases short and J 3 bases short, with 15 bases between. CDR3 size: 15 residues. Germline CDR1 is WNHNN and CDR2 is SYGVQD (reference sequence). CDR3: CASSAHGGHNQPQHF. CDR3 coding DNA: TGCGCCAGCAGCGCCCACGGAGGGCACAATCAGCCCCAGCATTTT.

Only one count was recorded for this clone. This chain joins TRBV28 and TRBJ1-2; weak D call: TRBD1 (6 bases). Germline V gives CDR1 MDHEN, CDR2 SYDVKM. There are 14 residues in the CDR3. With 9 bases removed from V and 4 bases from J, the gap between germline ends came to 18 bases. CDR3 nucleotides: TGTGCCAGTACCACACAGGGAGCTTCCTATGGCTACACCTTC. Amino acid sequence: CASTTQGASYGYTF.

The chain is built from TRBV30 and TRBJ1-4, with D perhaps TRBD1 (6 bases). Germline V CDR1 and CDR2: GTSNPN, SVGIG (reference sequence). The CDR3 length is 13 residues. V was clipped by 2 bases and J by 7 bases, with 11 bases between them. The DNA of the CDR3 is TGTGCCTGGAGTCCAGGGGTAGCTGAAAAACTGTTTTTT. Translation gives CAWSPGVAEKLFF.

This clone was seen only a few times. The chain combines TRBV4-1 with TRBJ1-4, with D tentatively TRBD1 (5 bases). The germline V and J ends were trimmed by 1 base and 0 bases, with 9 bases remaining between them. The CDR3 consists of 16 residues. Germline V gene sequence: CDR1 MGHRA, CDR2 YSYEKL. DNA for the CDR3: TGCGCCAGCAGCCAAGCCTCCAGGGCAACTAATGAAAAACTGTTTTTT. It yields the protein CASSQASRATNEKLFF.

This clone was observed a handful of times. The genes are TRBV5-1 and TRBJ2-7, with unresolved D. Germline CDR1 SGHRS, CDR2 YFSETQ. V was shortened by 0 bases and J by 2 bases, with 12 bases between the two germline ends. The CDR3 spans 15 residues. CDR3 nucleotide sequence: TGCGCCAGCAGCTTGGGCAGTAGCCCCCCCTACGAGCAGTACTTC. Translated: CASSLGSSPPYEQYF. Using reference TRBV5-1 and TRBJ2-7 for the parts outside the CDR3, the full variable domain is KAGVTQTPRYLIKTRGQQVTLSCSPISGHRSVSWYQQTPGQGLQFLFEYFSETQRNKGNFPGRFSGRQFSNSRSEMNVSTLELGDSALYLCASSLGSSPPYEQYFGPGTRLTVT.

This clone was seen only once. The chain is built from TRBV7-2 and TRBJ2-7; D unresolved. The germline V and J ends were trimmed by 2 bases and 3 bases, with 8 bases remaining between them. The CDR3 totals 13 residues. Germline CDR1 reads SGHTA; CDR2 reads FQGNSA. As DNA, the CDR3 is TGTGCCAGCAGCTTAAGCGAGGACTACGAGCAGTACTTC. Amino acid sequence: CASSLSEDYEQYF. Using reference TRBV7-2 and TRBJ2-7 for the parts outside the CDR3, the full variable domain is GAGVSQSPSNKVTEKGKDVELRCDPISGHTALYWYRQSLGQGLEFLIYFQGNSAPDKSGLPSDRFSAERTGGSVSTLTIQRTQQEDSAVYLCASSLSEDYEQYFGPGTRLTVT.

The chain employs TRBV28 and TRBJ1-2; D ambiguous. The CDR3 sequence is 13 residues long. The V end was cut by 6 bases, the J end by 2 bases, with 10 bases between. CDR1 is MDHEN, CDR2 SYDVKM, per germline. CDR3 nucleotide sequence: TGTGCCAGCAGCTCAACAGTGAACTATGGCTACACCTTC. Translation: CASSSTVNYGYTF.

CDR3 coding DNA: TGTGCCATCAGTGATGGGACAGGGGAGTTTGGCTACACCTTC. Translated, it gives CAISDGTGEFGYTF. The chain combines TRBV10-3 with TRBJ1-2; 10 bases map to TRBD1. V lost 3 bases, J lost 7 bases, and 5 bases stayed unmatched. The V gene's germline CDR1 is ENHRY and CDR2 SYGVKD. The CDR3 is made up of 14 amino acids.

The chain links TRBV4-1 to TRBJ1-5, with D unresolved. Trimming pared 0 bases from V and 0 bases from J, leaving 18 bases between. The CDR3 totals 19 residues. CDR1 MGHRA and CDR2 YSYEKL come from the germline V gene. The CDR3 region is CASSQDLYPPKYSNQPQHF. The CDR3 region has the DNA TGCGCCAGCAGCCAAGATCTCTACCCTCCCAAATATAGCAATCAGCCCCAGCATTTT.

This clone was recorded only once. The rearrangement uses TRBV19 and TRBJ2-2; possible D gene TRBD1, 5 bases. The CDR3 has 14 amino acids. Germline lookup yields CDR1 LNHDA and CDR2 SQIVND (reference sequence). Between the trimmed V and J ends, which lost 6 bases and 1 base, there was a span of 9 bases. The DNA of the CDR3 is TGTGCCAGTAGGGGGCGGATGAACACCGGGGAGCTGTTTTTT. Translating it yields CASRGRMNTGELFF.

The chain carries TRBV19 and TRBJ2-3; D is possibly TRBD2 (7 bases). This CDR3 is built from 15 residues. Deletions cut 2 bases from V and 2 bases from J, with 11 bases between. Looked up from germline, CDR1 is LNHDA and CDR2 is SQIVND (reference sequence). The CDR3 DNA reads TGTGCCAGTAGTATAAGGGAGGGGGTCACAGATACGCAGTATTTT. Residues: CASSIREGVTDTQYF. Filled out from reference TRBV19 and TRBJ2-3, the complete variable domain reads DGGITQSPKYLFRKEGQNVTLSCEQNLNHDAMYWYRQDPGQGLRLIYYSQIVNDFQKGDIAEGYSVSREKKESFPLTVTSAQKNPTAFYLCASSIREGVTDTQYFGPGTRLTVL.

This chain links TRBV14 with TRBJ2-1; 10 nucleotides line up with TRBD2. The CDR3 runs to 15 residues. The V gene's germline CDR1 is SGHDN and CDR2 FVKESK. V lost 4 bases, J lost 9 bases, and 9 bases stayed unmatched. CDR3 sequence (DNA): TGTGCCAGCAGCCTGCAGGGACTAGCGAGCGGTGAGCAGTTCTTC. This sequence encodes CASSLQGLASGEQFF.

The chain joins TRBV24-1 to TRBJ1-1; TRBD1 might be the D (5 bases). CDR1 and CDR2 (germline): KGHDR, SFDVKD. V shed 4 bases and J shed 9 bases, with 17 bases lying between them. The CDR3 has 14 amino acids. The CDR3 sequence is CATSDPKAGGKAFF. The CDR3 nucleotides are TGTGCCACCAGTGACCCGAAGGCGGGGGGGAAAGCTTTCTTT.

The J gene is TRBJ2-3, the V gene TRBV5-1; a weak D match, TRBD2 (6 bases). Trimming removed 7 bases at V and 5 bases at J, with 11 bases between. CDR3 length: 12 amino acids. In germline, CDR1 is SGHRS, CDR2 YFSETQ. The CDR3 region has the DNA TGCGCCAGCGCGGGATTAGAAGATACGCAGTATTTT. Amino acid sequence: CASAGLEDTQYF.

CDR3 sequence: CASRPGQGRGYTF. In nucleotides, the CDR3 is TGTGCCAGCAGACCGGGACAGGGACGGGGCTACACCTTC. V usage is TRBV6-5 and J usage is TRBJ1-2; TRBD1 matches at 9 bases. Germline CDR1 and CDR2: MNHEY and SVGAGI. The CDR3 runs to 13 residues. V trimming: 6 bases; J trimming: 8 bases; junction bases outside the gene matches: 7.